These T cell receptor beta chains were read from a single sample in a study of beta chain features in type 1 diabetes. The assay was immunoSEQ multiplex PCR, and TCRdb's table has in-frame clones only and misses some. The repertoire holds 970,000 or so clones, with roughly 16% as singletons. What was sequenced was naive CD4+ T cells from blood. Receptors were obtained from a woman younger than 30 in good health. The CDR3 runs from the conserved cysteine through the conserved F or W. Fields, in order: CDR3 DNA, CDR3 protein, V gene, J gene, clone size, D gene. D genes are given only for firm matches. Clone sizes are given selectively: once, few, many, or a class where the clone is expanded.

TGTGCCAGCAGGACGAGACGACAAACAACTAATGAAAAACTGTTTTTT	CASRTRRQTTNEKLFF	TRBV6-6	TRBJ1-4	.	.
TGCAGCGTTGAAGTGTCTTTCCAAGAGACCCAGTACTTC	CSVEVSFQETQYF	TRBV29-1	TRBJ2-5	.	.
TGTGCCAGCAGTATTAATCAGCCCCAGCATTTT	CASSINQPQHF	TRBV28	TRBJ1-5	.	.
TGTGCCAGCAGAACCGACGGAAAAGAGACCCAGTACTTC	CASRTDGKETQYF	TRBV28	TRBJ2-5	few	.
TGCGCCAGCAGCCCTAGCGGGAGGGACACAGATACGCAGTATTTT	CASSPSGRDTDTQYF	TRBV5-1	TRBJ2-3	.	TRBD2
TGCAGCGTCGAGGGGACAGAGAGCACAGATACGCAGTATTTT	CSVEGTESTDTQYF	TRBV29-1	TRBJ2-3	.	TRBD1
TGTGCCAGCAGTTTCGTGCGGGACACCGGGGAGCTGTTTTTT	CASSFVRDTGELFF	TRBV28	TRBJ2-2	.	.
TGTGCCAGCAGTCGACAGGCACCGGGGACTAATGAAAAACTGTTTTTT	CASSRQAPGTNEKLFF	TRBV2	TRBJ1-4	.	.
TGTGCCAGCAGTTTATCGCCGGGTTCGGACATTCAGTACTTC	CASSLSPGSDIQYF	TRBV27	TRBJ2-4	.	.
TGCGCCAGCAGCCTCCGGAGCCCTGACCTATCCAATGAGCAGTTCTTC	CASSLRSPDLSNEQFF	TRBV5-1	TRBJ2-1	few	.
TGTGCCAGCAGCTTCGGACTAGGCTCCTACAATGAGCAGTTCTTC	CASSFGLGSYNEQFF	TRBV7-2	TRBJ2-1	few	TRBD2
TGTGCCAGCAGTTTATCGATGCAGCCTGCCTACGAGCAGTACTTC	CASSLSMQPAYEQYF	TRBV27	TRBJ2-7	.	.
TGTGCCAGTAGTATAGTAGGTAGCGGGAGTCGAGGTGAGCAGTTCTTC	CASSIVGSGSRGEQFF	TRBV19	TRBJ2-1	few	TRBD2
TGTGCCAGCAGCTTAGGTCCTAGCGGGCGTAGCTCCTACGAGCAGTACTTC	CASSLGPSGRSSYEQYF	TRBV7-6	TRBJ2-7	few	TRBD2
TGTGCCAGCAGCCCCCGGACTAGCGGGAAGGAGACCCAGTACTTC	CASSPRTSGKETQYF	TRBV7-9	TRBJ2-5	.	TRBD2